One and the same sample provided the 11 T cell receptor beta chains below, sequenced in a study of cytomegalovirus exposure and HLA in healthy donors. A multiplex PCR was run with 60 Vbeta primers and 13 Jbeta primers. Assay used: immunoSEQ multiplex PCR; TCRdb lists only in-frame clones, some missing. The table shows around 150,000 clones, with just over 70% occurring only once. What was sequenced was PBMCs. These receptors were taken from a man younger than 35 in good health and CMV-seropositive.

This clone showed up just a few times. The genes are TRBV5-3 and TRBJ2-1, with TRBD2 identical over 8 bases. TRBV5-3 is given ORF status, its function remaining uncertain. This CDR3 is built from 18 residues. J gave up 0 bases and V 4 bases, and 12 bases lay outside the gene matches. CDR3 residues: CARSPGIAGNCSYNEQFF. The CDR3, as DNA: TGTGCCAGAAGCCCCGGGATAGCGGGAAATTGCTCCTACAATGAGCAGTTCTTC.

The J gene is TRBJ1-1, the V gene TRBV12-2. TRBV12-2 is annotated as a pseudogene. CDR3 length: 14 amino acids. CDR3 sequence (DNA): TGTGCAAGTCGCTTCGAGGGAAAACCTCAAGGGGCTTTCTTT. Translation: CASRFEGKPQGAFF.

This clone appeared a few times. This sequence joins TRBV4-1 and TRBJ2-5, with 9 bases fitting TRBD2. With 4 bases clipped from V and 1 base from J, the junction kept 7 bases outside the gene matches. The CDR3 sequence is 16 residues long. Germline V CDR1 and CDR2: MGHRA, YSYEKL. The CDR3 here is CASSLDERGVQETQYF. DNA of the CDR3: TGCGCCAGCAGCCTTGACGAGCGGGGGGTCCAAGAGACCCAGTACTTC.

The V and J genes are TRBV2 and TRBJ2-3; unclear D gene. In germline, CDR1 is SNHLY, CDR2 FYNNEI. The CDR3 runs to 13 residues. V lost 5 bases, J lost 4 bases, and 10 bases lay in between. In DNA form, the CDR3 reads TGTGCCAGCAGTCGAGGTTCCCCAGATACGCAGTATTTT. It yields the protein CASSRGSPDTQYF.

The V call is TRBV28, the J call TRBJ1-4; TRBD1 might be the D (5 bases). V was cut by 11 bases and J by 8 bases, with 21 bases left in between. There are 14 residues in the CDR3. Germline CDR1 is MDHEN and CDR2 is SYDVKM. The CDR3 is CAAGIALGGEKLFF. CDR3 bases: TGTGCCGCAGGGATCGCCCTAGGAGGGGAAAAACTGTTTTTT.

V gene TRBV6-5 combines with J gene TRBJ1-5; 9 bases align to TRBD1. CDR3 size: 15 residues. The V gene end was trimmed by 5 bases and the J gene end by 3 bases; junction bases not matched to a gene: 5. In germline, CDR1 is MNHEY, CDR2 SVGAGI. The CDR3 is CASSPQGANNQPQHF. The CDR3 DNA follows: TGTGCCAGCAGTCCACAGGGGGCGAACAATCAGCCCCAGCATTTT.

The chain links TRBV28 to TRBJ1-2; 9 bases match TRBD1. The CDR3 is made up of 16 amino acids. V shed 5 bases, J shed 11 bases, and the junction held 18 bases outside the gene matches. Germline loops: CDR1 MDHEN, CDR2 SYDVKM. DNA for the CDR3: TGTGCCAGCAGTCCCTCGGGGGGACAGGGTGTGCCTGGGTACACCTTC. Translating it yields CASSPSGGQGVPGYTF.

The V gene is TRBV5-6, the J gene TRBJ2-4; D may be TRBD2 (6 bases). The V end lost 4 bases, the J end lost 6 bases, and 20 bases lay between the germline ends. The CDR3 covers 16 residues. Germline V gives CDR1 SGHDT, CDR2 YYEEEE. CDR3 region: CASSQRRGGNGNIQYF. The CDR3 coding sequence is TGTGCCAGCAGCCAACGGAGGGGAGGCAACGGAAACATTCAGTACTTC.

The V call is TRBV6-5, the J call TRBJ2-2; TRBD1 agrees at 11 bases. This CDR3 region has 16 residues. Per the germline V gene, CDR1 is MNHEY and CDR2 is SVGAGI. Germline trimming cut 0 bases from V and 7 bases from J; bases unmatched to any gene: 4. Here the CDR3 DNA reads TGTGCCAGCAGTTACTCCGGGGACAGGGGGAGCGGGGAGCTGTTTTTT. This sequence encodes CASSYSGDRGSGELFF.

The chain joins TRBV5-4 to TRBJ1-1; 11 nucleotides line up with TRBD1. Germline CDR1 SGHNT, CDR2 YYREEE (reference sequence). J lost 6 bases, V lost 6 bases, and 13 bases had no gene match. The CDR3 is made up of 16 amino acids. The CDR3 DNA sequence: TGTGCCAGCACCAAAACGGGACAGGGGGGATGGTCTGAAGCTTTCTTT. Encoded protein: CASTKTGQGGWSEAFF.

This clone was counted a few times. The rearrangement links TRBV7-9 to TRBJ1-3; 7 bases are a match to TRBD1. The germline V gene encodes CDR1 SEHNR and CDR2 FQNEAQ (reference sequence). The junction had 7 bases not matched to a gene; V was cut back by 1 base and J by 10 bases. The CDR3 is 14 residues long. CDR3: CASSLGGTDTTIYF. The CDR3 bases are TGTGCCAGCAGCTTAGGCGGGACAGATACGACCATATATTTT.